The next 15 T cell receptor beta chains were all read from a single sample in a study of cytotoxic CD8 clonotypes in ibrutinib-treated CLL. The method was immunoSEQ multiplex PCR; TCRdb's version includes in-frame clones alone and lacks a portion of them. The table has 130,000 or so clones, 60% to 85% seen once. The sample here was PBMCs, taken after 12 months of ibrutinib treatment. All receptors come from a human donor with chronic lymphocytic leukemia.

The chain joins TRBV5-1 to TRBJ1-4; D not certain. The germline V gene has CDR1 SGHRS and CDR2 YFSETQ. V lost 0 bases, J lost 0 bases, and 6 bases lay in between. This CDR3 has 15 residues. CDR3 region: CASSLDSATNEKLFF. In DNA, the CDR3 is TGCGCCAGCAGCTTGGACTCCGCAACTAATGAAAAACTGTTTTTT.

This clone was seen a single time. This sequence joins TRBV28 and TRBJ1-2; no definite D call. This CDR3 contains 14 residues. The V end lost 2 bases, the J end lost 2 bases, and 9 bases lay between the germline ends. From germline, CDR1 is MDHEN and CDR2 SYDVKM. The CDR3, as DNA: TGTGCCAGCAGTTTACGGGTATCAAACTATGGCTACACCTTC. It codes for CASSLRVSNYGYTF.

The table lists this clone with a few counts. At the DNA level, this CDR3 is encoded by other sequences in the same sample as well. The chain uses TRBV30 and TRBJ2-7, with 7 bases lining up with TRBD2. V shed 0 bases and J 0 bases; nucleotides not matched to a gene: 2. CDR3 length: 14 residues. The germline gives CDR1 GTSNPN, CDR2 SVGIG (reference sequence). CDR3 bases: TGTGCCTGGAGTGTGGGAGGGAGCTCCTACGAGCAGTACTTC. Residues: CAWSVGGSSYEQYF.

As for this clone: Compared with germline, one end of the junction differs, possibly owing to a read error. This rearrangement joins TRBV9 to TRBJ1-2, with D unclear. There are 15 residues in the CDR3. The germline V gene has CDR1 SGDLS and CDR2 YYNGEE. The CDR3 DNA reads TGTACCAGCAGCCCAGTGGGAGGGAGTAACTATGGCTACACCTTC. Amino acid sequence: CTSSPVGGSNYGYTF.

The V and J genes are TRBV7-9 and TRBJ2-7; tentative D call: TRBD1 (8 bases). V was clipped by 1 base and J by 5 bases, with 12 bases between them. The germline CDR1 and CDR2 sequences are SEHNR and FQNEAQ (reference sequence). This CDR3 region has 14 residues. The CDR3 DNA follows: TGTGCCAGCAGCTTAGGGACAGGGAGGGACGAGCAGTACTTC. It translates to CASSLGTGRDEQYF.

This rearrangement joins TRBV6-4 to TRBJ1-6; D is undetermined. V was shortened by 3 bases and J by 9 bases, with 6 bases between the two germline ends. The CDR3 consists of 12 residues. The V gene's germline CDR1 is MRHNA and CDR2 SNTAGT. In DNA form, the CDR3 reads TGTGCCAGCAGTGATGGGGTTTCACCCCTCCACTTT. This codes for CASSDGVSPLHF.

The chain recombines TRBV11-1 with TRBJ2-5; 13 nucleotides agree with TRBD2. Germline-derived CDR1 and CDR2 are SGHAT and FQDESV (reference sequence). J was trimmed by 5 bases and V by 3 bases; bases with no gene match: 6. This CDR3 spans 16 amino acids. The CDR3 DNA is TGTGCCAGCAGCTTCAGACTAGCGGGGGGTCGGGAGACCCAGTACTTC. This gives the protein CASSFRLAGGRETQYF.

This clone was observed a handful of times. The V call is TRBV27, the J call TRBJ2-2; TRBD2 might be the D (5 bases). The germline V gene encodes CDR1 MNHEY and CDR2 SMNVEV (reference sequence). The CDR3 totals 13 residues. The V gene lost 3 bases and the J gene lost 6 bases, with 8 bases spanning the gap. The CDR3 spells CASSLEAAGELFF. CDR3 in DNA: TGTGCCAGCAGTTTGGAAGCGGCCGGGGAGCTGTTTTTT.

The gene calls are TRBV19 and TRBJ2-1; 8 positions agree with TRBD1. CDR3 length: 16 residues. Germline trimming cut 9 bases from V and 5 bases from J; bases unmatched to any gene: 15. Germline V gene sequence: CDR1 LNHDA, CDR2 SQIVND (reference sequence). The CDR3 reads CASRNPGRGQDNEQFF. The CDR3 nucleotides are TGTGCCAGCCGGAACCCGGGCAGGGGGCAGGACAATGAGCAGTTCTTC.

V usage is TRBV13 and J usage is TRBJ1-2; a weak D match, TRBD1 (6 bases). CDR3 length equals 14 residues. CDR1 and CDR2 from the germline V gene are PRHDT and FYEKMQ (reference sequence). The ends were cut back, 3 bases at V and 8 bases at J, with 16 bases in the middle. CDR3 region: CASSFSGGAPGYTF. The DNA of the CDR3 is TGTGCCAGCAGCTTTAGTGGGGGGGCGCCCGGCTACACCTTC.

V usage is TRBV12-5 and J usage is TRBJ2-1; no reliable D call. Trimming shortened V by 0 bases and J by 11 bases, and 5 bases separated the two germline ends. Germline CDR1 LGHNT, CDR2 FRNRAP. This CDR3 is built from 11 residues. The CDR3 nucleotides are TGTGCTAGTGGTTTGGTCGGAAAGCAGTTCTTC. It specifies CASGLVGKQFF.

This clone was observed a few times. The chain uses TRBV6-5 and TRBJ2-7; no clear D gene. The CDR3 is 14 amino acids. Trimming removed 2 bases from V and 2 bases from J, with 10 bases in between. CDR1 is MNHEY, CDR2 SVGAGI, per germline. CDR3 in amino acids: CASSYHGLAYEQYF. CDR3 nucleotide sequence: TGTGCCAGCAGTTACCACGGTCTGGCCTACGAGCAGTACTTC.

The chain links TRBV9 to TRBJ2-2; D is ambiguous. Trimming pared 4 bases from V and 0 bases from J, leaving 13 bases between. In germline, CDR1 is SGDLS, CDR2 YYNGEE. This CDR3 is built from 16 residues. CDR3 region: CASSPPVGSNTGELFF. In DNA form, the CDR3 reads TGTGCCAGCAGCCCCCCAGTGGGATCGAACACCGGGGAGCTGTTTTTT.

The chain has TRBV5-6 and TRBJ2-7; a possible D gene is TRBD2 (6 bases). Germline CDR1 reads SGHDT; CDR2 reads YYEEEE. The CDR3 is made up of 16 amino acids. The V and J ends lost 4 bases and 6 bases respectively, with 23 bases between them. The CDR3 nucleotides are TGTGCCAGCAGCCTGGGGGAGGTGGGGCGGGCAGGCGAGCAGTACTTC. This translates into CASSLGEVGRAGEQYF.

V usage is TRBV18 and J usage is TRBJ2-5, with 12 nucleotides matching TRBD2. Germline V lookup: CDR1 KGHSH, CDR2 LQKENI. The CDR3 is made up of 16 amino acids. Germline trimming cut 1 base from V and 5 bases from J; bases unmatched to any gene: 5. In DNA form, the CDR3 reads TGTGCCAGCTCACCACGGACTAGCGGGACTTTTGAGACCCAGTACTTC. Translation gives CASSPRTSGTFETQYF.